The 15 T cell receptor beta chains reported below all come from one sample, sequenced in a study of T cell responses to AZD1222 COVID-19 vaccine. Sequenced by immunoSEQ multiplex PCR; TCRdb stores in-frame clones only, minus some. The sample consists of approximately 60,000 clones, roughly three quarters of them appearing once. The sample was peripheral blood, taken on day 0 of AZD1222 vaccination. The receptor set was obtained from an adult in good health.

V usage is TRBV27 and J usage is TRBJ1-6; D unclear. V was cut by 5 bases and J by 6 bases, with 11 bases left in between. The length of the CDR3 is 14 residues. Germline loops: CDR1 MNHEY, CDR2 SMNVEV (reference sequence). The CDR3 nucleotides read TGTGCCAGCAGTCCAATTTTCAGTAATTCACCCCTCCACTTT. Its protein is CASSPIFSNSPLHF.

This chain links TRBV5-1 with TRBJ2-1, with D possibly TRBD2 on 5 matching bases. Germline lookup yields CDR1 SGHRS and CDR2 YFSETQ. V lost 4 bases and J 1 base, leaving 15 bases between the germline ends. CDR3 length: 16 residues. CDR3 protein: CASSREGGESYNEQFF. CDR3 coding DNA: TGCGCCAGCAGCCGCGAAGGTGGGGAGTCCTACAATGAGCAGTTCTTC.

This clone was recorded only once. The chain is built from TRBV4-1 and TRBJ1-5; weak D call: TRBD1 (5 bases). Germline CDR1 and CDR2: MGHRA and YSYEKL. Between the trimmed V and J ends, which lost 6 bases and 3 bases, there was a span of 15 bases. This CDR3 comprises 15 residues. The CDR3 loop reads CASREPGGDNQPQHF. As DNA, the CDR3 is TGCGCCAGCAGGGAGCCCGGGGGGGACAATCAGCCCCAGCATTTT.

The chain is built from TRBV7-2 and TRBJ2-7; D uncertain. CDR3 length: 15 amino acids. Germline V CDR1 and CDR2: SGHTA, FQGNSA. Trimming cost V 0 bases and J 3 bases, with 12 bases left between them. CDR3 in DNA: TGTGCCAGCAGCTTAGCGGTATACGGTTTCTACGAGCAGTACTTC. This codes for CASSLAVYGFYEQYF.

CDR3 nucleotide sequence: TGTGCCAGCAGCCCAGCCGGGACAGGGACCTATGGCTACACCTTC. This gives the protein CASSPAGTGTYGYTF. The genes are TRBV7-2 and TRBJ1-2; TRBD1 matches 9 bases. This CDR3 comprises 15 residues. In germline, CDR1 is SGHTA, CDR2 FQGNSA. V trimming: 5 bases; J trimming: 4 bases; junction bases outside the gene matches: 8.

This clone has a handful of counts. This chain uses TRBV7-9 with TRBJ1-2; the D is unclear. Germline CDR1 is SEHNR and CDR2 is FQNEAQ (reference sequence). The CDR3 is 13 residues long. The V gene lost 5 bases and the J gene lost 0 bases, with 7 bases spanning the gap. The CDR3 region is CASSAGPNYGYTF. The CDR3 DNA follows: TGTGCCAGCAGCGCGGGTCCTAACTATGGCTACACCTTC.

The J gene is TRBJ2-1, the V gene TRBV9, with a weak D call TRBD1 (6 bases). Germline V gives CDR1 SGDLS, CDR2 YYNGEE. The CDR3 extends over 12 amino acids. The V gene lost 3 bases and the J gene lost 9 bases, with 10 bases spanning the gap. The DNA of the CDR3 is TGTGCCAGCAGCGAACAGGGCAGTGAGCAGTTCTTC. It codes for CASSEQGSEQFF.

The chain recombines TRBV3-1 (or the pseudogene TRBV3-2) with TRBJ1-1; a weak D match, TRBD1 (5 bases). V was shortened by 0 bases and J by 7 bases, with 12 bases between the two germline ends. This CDR3 has 14 residues. CDR1 is LGHDT, CDR2 YNNKEL, per germline (reference sequence). The CDR3 protein is CASSQEAGVIEAFF. Here the CDR3 DNA reads TGTGCCAGCAGCCAAGAGGCGGGGGTAATTGAAGCTTTCTTT.

The chain couples TRBV7-9 to TRBJ1-1; 9 bases are a match to TRBD1. The V gene end was trimmed by 3 bases and the J gene end by 3 bases; junction bases not matched to a gene: 5. Germline V CDR1 and CDR2: SEHNR, FQNEAQ (reference sequence). The CDR3 runs 15 residues. DNA of the CDR3: TGTGCCAGCAGCTTCTTCCGGACAGGGGACACTGAAGCTTTCTTT. Translated: CASSFFRTGDTEAFF.

This clone was picked up one time. V and J are TRBV5-1 and TRBJ1-5; no firm D call. CDR1 and CDR2 (germline): SGHRS, YFSETQ. The CDR3 consists of 14 residues. The V gene lost 0 bases and the J gene lost 4 bases, with 8 bases spanning the gap. CDR3 bases: TGCGCCAGCAGCTTGGGAGGGCGAAATCAGCCCCAGCATTTT. Translation: CASSLGGRNQPQHF. Drawing the rest from reference TRBV5-1 and TRBJ1-5, the complete variable domain is KAGVTQTPRYLIKTRGQQVTLSCSPISGHRSVSWYQQTPGQGLQFLFEYFSETQRNKGNFPGRFSGRQFSNSRSEMNVSTLELGDSALYLCASSLGGRNQPQHFGDGTRLSIL.

The chain has TRBV27 and TRBJ2-1; 7 bases fit TRBD2. CDR3 length: 15 residues. Trimming at V came to 6 bases and at J to 5 bases, leaving 10 bases not matched to a gene. Germline V CDR1 and CDR2: MNHEY, SMNVEV (reference sequence). The CDR3 nucleotides read TGTGCCAGCAGCCGCCCGAGCGGGGTTGACAATGAGCAGTTCTTC. This gives the protein CASSRPSGVDNEQFF.

The chain combines TRBV9 with TRBJ1-1; 10 nucleotides line up with TRBD1. This CDR3 comprises 15 residues. CDR1 and CDR2 (germline): SGDLS, YYNGEE. Trimming removed 4 bases from V and 4 bases from J; junction bases left unmatched: 7. This CDR3 is CASSTKGTGVTEAFF. Written as DNA, the CDR3 is TGTGCCAGCAGCACCAAAGGGACAGGGGTCACTGAAGCTTTCTTT.

This clone occurred a few times. Written as DNA, the CDR3 is TGTGCCAGCACCCAAGGGGATCCCTATAATTCACCCCTCCACTTT. Encoded protein: CASTQGDPYNSPLHF. The V and J genes are TRBV25-1 and TRBJ1-6; TRBD1 might be the D (5 bases). The CDR3 totals 15 residues. V dropped 7 bases and J dropped 2 bases, with 12 bases sitting between them. The V gene's germline CDR1 is MGHDK and CDR2 SYGVNS.

The chain couples TRBV14 to TRBJ2-1; D call uncertain. This CDR3 contains 14 residues. Per germline, CDR1 SGHDN and CDR2 FVKESK. The germline V and J ends were trimmed by 3 bases and 7 bases, with 13 bases remaining between them. The CDR3 sequence: CASSHSIGRNEQFF. As DNA, the CDR3 is TGTGCCAGCAGCCACTCGATCGGGCGAAATGAGCAGTTCTTC. Complete variable domain (other parts from reference TRBV14 and TRBJ2-1): EAGVTQFPSHSVIEKGQTVTLRCDPISGHDNLYWYRRVMGKEIKFLLHFVKESKQDESGMPNNRFLAERTGGTYSTLKVQPAELEDSGVYFCASSHSIGRNEQFFGPGTRLTVL.

CDR3 protein: CASSLALDGYTF. The CDR3 DNA sequence: TGTGCCAGCAGCTTAGCCCTGGATGGCTACACCTTC. V gene TRBV7-9 combines with J gene TRBJ1-2; D is unclear. This CDR3 is 12 amino acids long. V dropped 0 bases and J dropped 6 bases, with 5 bases sitting between them. Germline CDR1 and CDR2: SEHNR and FQNEAQ (reference sequence). Full variable domain (remainder filled in from reference TRBV7-9 and TRBJ1-2): DTGVSQNPRHKITKRGQNVTFRCDPISEHNRLYWYRQTLGQGPEFLTYFQNEAQLEKSRLLSDRFSAERPKGSFSTLEIQRTEQGDSAMYLCASSLALDGYTFGSGTRLTVV.